This passage covers 17 T cell receptor beta chains from one sample sequenced in a study of OX40 agonist ivuxolimab in advanced cancers. TCRdb keeps only in-frame clones here, not all; method: immunoSEQ multiplex PCR. The sample has tens of thousands of clones; roughly 85% are singletons. The sequences come from CD4+ or CD8+ T cells sorted from blood, collected in a trial of the OX40 agonist ivuxolimab. These receptors all come from an adult with an advanced solid tumor such as melanoma, head and neck, liver or kidney cancer.

V is TRBV9 and J is TRBJ2-2, with D tentatively TRBD1 or TRBD2 (5 bases each). Germline values: CDR1 SGDLS, CDR2 YYNGEE. The CDR3 sequence is 14 residues long. Trimming removed 4 bases at V and 7 bases at J, with 14 bases between. The CDR3 DNA sequence: TGTGCCAGCAGCCCCAGATGGGGGAACGGGGAGCTGTTTTTT. Its protein is CASSPRWGNGELFF.

This clone has just one count. The rearrangement links TRBV5-4 to TRBJ2-7, with 11 bases fitting TRBD1. The trim removed 4 bases at V and 6 bases at J, leaving 9 bases unmatched. The CDR3 runs 15 residues. The germline V gene encodes CDR1 SGHNT and CDR2 YYREEE (reference sequence). The CDR3 here is CASSTNQGQGVEQYF. The DNA for the CDR3 is TGTGCCAGCAGCACCAACCAGGGACAGGGGGTCGAGCAGTACTTC.

The V and J genes are TRBV20-1 and TRBJ1-1; unclear D gene. This CDR3 is 11 amino acids long. Trimming shortened V by 0 bases and J by 11 bases, and 10 bases separated the two germline ends. Per germline, CDR1 DFQATT and CDR2 SNEGSKA (reference sequence). The DNA of the CDR3 is TGCAGTGCTAGAGATCTGGTCGGGGCTTTCTTT. This codes for CSARDLVGAFF.

The chain is built from TRBV5-4 and TRBJ2-1, with D possibly TRBD1 on 5 matching bases. The germline CDR1 and CDR2 sequences are SGHNT and YYREEE (reference sequence). V lost 4 bases and J lost 4, with 9 bases in between. The length of the CDR3 is 13 residues. Here the CDR3 DNA reads TGTGCCAGCAGCGATCCAGGGTACAATGAGCAGTTCTTC. Encoded protein: CASSDPGYNEQFF.

The V call is TRBV5-1, the J call TRBJ1-3; D uncertain. Germline-derived CDR1 and CDR2 are SGHRS and YFSETQ. V lost 0 bases and J 4 bases, leaving 14 bases between the germline ends. This CDR3 has 16 residues. The CDR3 DNA reads as TGCGCCAGCAGCTTGGCCAGCAGTTCACCGGGAAACACCATATATTTT. The encoded protein is CASSLASSSPGNTIYF. Together with reference TRBV5-1 and TRBJ1-3, the CDR3 gives the full variable domain: KAGVTQTPRYLIKTRGQQVTLSCSPISGHRSVSWYQQTPGQGLQFLFEYFSETQRNKGNFPGRFSGRQFSNSRSEMNVSTLELGDSALYLCASSLASSSPGNTIYFGEGSWLTVV.

This rearrangement joins TRBV10-3 to TRBJ1-1; possible D gene TRBD1, 6 bases. V lost 0 bases and J 2 bases, leaving 13 bases between the germline ends. This CDR3 comprises 16 residues. Germline lookup yields CDR1 ENHRY and CDR2 SYGVKD. The CDR3 bases are TGTGCCATCAGTGAGTCGAGGACAGCCTTAAACACTGAAGCTTTCTTT. Its protein product is CAISESRTALNTEAFF.

This clone was found a few times. V gene TRBV19 combines with J gene TRBJ1-2, with a possible D match to TRBD1 (6 bases). CDR1 is LNHDA and CDR2 is SQIVND in the germline V gene (reference sequence). The length of the CDR3 is 13 residues. Trimming stripped 5 bases from V and 7 bases from J, with 14 bases between. The CDR3 DNA sequence: TGTGCCAGTAGTCGAGGGGGATACTTTGGCTACACCTTC. Translated: CASSRGGYFGYTF.

The chain carries TRBV6-6 and TRBJ2-3; D remains unclear. V was pared by 11 bases and J by 0 bases, with 15 bases between. From germline, CDR1 is MNHNY and CDR2 SVGAGI (reference sequence). CDR3 size: 14 residues. The CDR3: CAGRHTSSTDTQYF. The CDR3 region has the DNA TGTGCCGGTCGACACACCTCTAGCACAGATACGCAGTATTTT.

The chain carries TRBV11-2 and TRBJ1-1; tentative D call: TRBD1 (6 bases). CDR3 length: 15 amino acids. Trimming removed 1 base from V and 2 bases from J, with 11 bases in between. Germline CDR1 reads SGHAT; CDR2 reads FQNNGV. Here the CDR3 reads CASSLGSGVNTEAFF. CDR3 coding DNA: TGTGCCAGCAGCTTAGGGTCAGGGGTAAACACTGAAGCTTTCTTT.

CDR3 amino acids: CAWSAGTVGEKLFF. The CDR3 nucleotides read TGTGCCTGGAGCGCCGGGACAGTAGGGGAAAAACTGTTTTTT. This chain links TRBV30 with TRBJ1-4, with TRBD1 matching over 7 bases. V was clipped by 3 bases and J by 8 bases; unmatched bases: 9. This CDR3 spans 14 amino acids. The germline V gene has CDR1 GTSNPN and CDR2 SVGIG (reference sequence).

This sequence joins TRBV5-1 and TRBJ2-5; tentative D call: TRBD1 (6 bases). CDR1 and CDR2 from the germline V gene are SGHRS and YFSETQ. The CDR3 is made up of 14 amino acids. Trimming left V 4 bases short and J 5 bases short, with 15 bases between. For the CDR3, the DNA is TGCGCCAGCAGCGACCCAGGGGCAGGGGAGACCCAGTACTTC. Translated: CASSDPGAGETQYF.

V gene TRBV27 combines with J gene TRBJ2-7; 7 bases agree with TRBD1. Germline V gene lookup returns CDR1 MNHEY and CDR2 SMNVEV (reference sequence). The CDR3 consists of 14 residues. The V gene end was trimmed by 5 bases and the J gene end by 0 bases; junction bases not matched to a gene: 4. The CDR3 bases are TGTGCCAGCAGTCTACAGGGGTTCTCCTACGAGCAGTACTTC. The encoded protein is CASSLQGFSYEQYF.

This chain uses TRBV9 with TRBJ2-3; D might be TRBD2 (6 bases). Between the trimmed V and J ends, which lost 4 bases and 5 bases, there was a span of 14 bases. In germline, CDR1 is SGDLS, CDR2 YYNGEE. The CDR3 is 14 residues long. CDR3: CASSIRELQDTQYF. For the CDR3, the DNA is TGTGCCAGCAGCATCCGGGAGCTACAAGATACGCAGTATTTT.

This chain links TRBV18 with TRBJ2-7; D is possibly TRBD2 (6 bases). The V end lost 3 bases, the J end lost 0 bases, and 15 bases lay between the germline ends. This CDR3 contains 16 residues. Germline-derived CDR1 and CDR2 are KGHSH and LQKENI. The CDR3 spells CASSPVGGMSSYEQYF. Written as DNA, the CDR3 is TGTGCCAGCTCACCGGTTGGCGGGATGAGCTCCTACGAGCAGTACTTC.

This clone has a single count. V is TRBV5-6 and J is TRBJ1-2; 7 nucleotides align to TRBD1. Germline-derived CDR1 and CDR2 are SGHDT and YYEEEE. Trimming cost V 1 base and J 8 bases; bases outside gene matches: 11. The CDR3 is 15 amino acids. The CDR3 DNA reads TGTGCCAGCAGCTTGTTAGGTGAGGACAGGCGCGGCTACACCTTC. This codes for CASSLLGEDRRGYTF. Variable domain in full (rest from reference TRBV5-6 and TRBJ1-2): DAGVTQSPTHLIKTRGQQVTLRCSPKSGHDTVSWYQQALGQGPQFIFQYYEEEERQRGNFPDRFSGHQFPNYSSELNVNALLLGDSALYLCASSLLGEDRRGYTFGSGTRLTVV.

This clone occurred once. This sample also contains other DNA sequences that code for the same CDR3. The chain links TRBV5-1 to TRBJ2-2; D call uncertain. CDR3 length equals 15 residues. CDR1 and CDR2 from the germline V gene are SGHRS and YFSETQ. The V gene lost 0 bases and the J gene lost 4 bases, with 10 bases spanning the gap. The CDR3 region is CASSLVGPGTGELFF. The CDR3 DNA follows: TGCGCCAGCAGCTTGGTCGGGCCTGGCACCGGGGAGCTGTTTTTT.

V is TRBV11-2 and J is TRBJ1-2; D is ambiguous. With 1 base removed from V and 4 bases from J, the gap between germline ends came to 10 bases. Looked up from germline, CDR1 is SGHAT and CDR2 is FQNNGV. The CDR3 covers 14 residues. Written as DNA, the CDR3 is TGTGCCAGCAGCTTAGGGCCCCACCTCTATGGCTACACCTTC. Amino acids: CASSLGPHLYGYTF.